Listed below are T cell receptor beta chains from one sample, sequenced in a study of glioma-infiltrating T cells. A single record per CDR3 protein comes from TCRdb applying MiXCR to the multiplex PCR reads. The sample yields fewer than 500,000 distinct CDR3 sequences, 35% to 45% seen once. Sequenced sample: glioma tissue, nonneoplastic brain tissue, or PBMCs (not recorded which). The receptors were sampled from a human donor with low-grade glioma or glioblastoma, undergoing nonglioma brain surgery, or in good health (not recorded which). Each CDR3 is given with its conserved first and last residue. Fields, in order: J gene, clone size, V gene, CDR3 length, D gene, CDR3 protein, CDR3 DNA. The D gene is left open where the match is weak. Some rows have no size entry. The others give once, few or many, or a class for an expanded clone.

j_gene: TRBJ2-5
abundance: many
v_gene: TRBV20-1
len: 12
d_gene: TRBD2
CDR3aa: CSASSSGSVPYF
CDR3nt: TGCAGTGCGAGTTCTAGCGGGAGTGTCCCGTACTTC

j_gene: TRBJ2-3
abundance: few
v_gene: TRBV7-8
len: 15
d_gene: .
CDR3aa: CASSLERGARDTQYF
CDR3nt: TGTGCCAGCAGCTTAGAAAGGGGCGCTCGGGATACGCAGTATTTT

j_gene: TRBJ1-1
abundance: .
v_gene: TRBV28
len: 14
d_gene: TRBD1
CDR3aa: CASSSPGQGPEAFF
CDR3nt: TGTGCCAGCAGCTCTCCGGGACAGGGGCCTGAAGCTTTCTTT

j_gene: TRBJ2-7
abundance: .
v_gene: TRBV28
len: 15
d_gene: .
CDR3aa: CASSEPGPTLYEQYF
CDR3nt: TGTGCCAGCAGTGAGCCGGGACCCACCCTCTACGAGCAGTACTTC

j_gene: TRBJ2-5
abundance: many
v_gene: TRBV27
len: 11
d_gene: .
CDR3aa: CASSLWETQYF
CDR3nt: TGTGCCAGCAGTTTATGGGAGACCCAGTACTTC

j_gene: TRBJ2-1
abundance: many
v_gene: TRBV6-2/TRBV6-3
len: 14
d_gene: .
CDR3aa: CASSYALGHNEQFF
CDR3nt: TGTGCCAGCAGTTACGCTCTCGGCCACAATGAGCAGTTCTTC

j_gene: TRBJ2-7
abundance: few
v_gene: TRBV24-1
len: 16
d_gene: .
CDR3aa: CATSAGTLGGSYEQYF
CDR3nt: TGTGCCACCAGTGCGGGGACCTTGGGTGGATCCTACGAGCAGTACTTC

j_gene: TRBJ2-4
abundance: .
v_gene: TRBV7-9
len: 16
d_gene: .
CDR3aa: CAISLSVSGAKNIQYF
CDR3nt: TGTGCCATCAGCTTATCAGTCTCAGGGGCCAAAAACATTCAGTACTTC

j_gene: TRBJ2-1
abundance: few
v_gene: TRBV4-1
len: 16
d_gene: .
CDR3aa: CASSQDLASSYNEQFF
CDR3nt: TGCGCCAGCAGCCAAGATCTGGCGAGCTCCTACAATGAGCAGTTCTTC

j_gene: TRBJ2-7
abundance: many
v_gene: TRBV27
len: 11
d_gene: .
CDR3aa: CASSSLPEQYF
CDR3nt: TGTGCCAGCAGTTCCCTTCCCGAGCAGTACTTC

j_gene: TRBJ2-3
abundance: .
v_gene: TRBV7-9
len: 17
d_gene: TRBD2
CDR3aa: CASSLDPGLAGADTKYF
CDR3nt: TGTGCCAGCAGCTTAGATCCGGGACTAGCGGGAGCAGATACGAAGTATTTT

j_gene: TRBJ2-1
abundance: once
v_gene: TRBV4-2
len: 12
d_gene: .
CDR3aa: CASSTTSNEQFF
CDR3nt: TGTGCCAGCAGCACTACTAGCAATGAGCAGTTCTTC

j_gene: TRBJ2-1
abundance: .
v_gene: TRBV6-1
len: 15
d_gene: .
CDR3aa: CASSSTSRSYNEQFF
CDR3nt: TGTGCCAGCAGTTCCACTAGCAGGTCCTACAATGAGCAGTTCTTC

j_gene: TRBJ2-3
abundance: few
v_gene: TRBV29-1
len: 12
d_gene: .
CDR3aa: CSVERGPDTQYF
CDR3nt: TGCAGCGTTGAAAGAGGCCCAGATACGCAGTATTTT

j_gene: TRBJ1-5
abundance: many
v_gene: TRBV20-1
len: 15
d_gene: TRBD1
CDR3aa: CSARDPGGVNQPQHF
CDR3nt: TGCAGTGCTAGAGACCCAGGGGGGGTTAATCAGCCCCAGCATTTT

j_gene: TRBJ2-3
abundance: few
v_gene: TRBV6-1
len: 17
d_gene: TRBD2
CDR3aa: CASSEIAGVVGTDTQYF
CDR3nt: TGTGCCAGCAGCGAAATAGCGGGAGTCGTTGGAACAGATACGCAGTATTTT

j_gene: TRBJ2-5
abundance: many
v_gene: TRBV6-2/TRBV6-3
len: 16
d_gene: TRBD2
CDR3aa: CASSSWTRPSQETQYF
CDR3nt: TGTGCCAGCAGTTCATGGACTAGGCCTTCCCAAGAGACCCAGTACTTC

j_gene: TRBJ2-7
abundance: many
v_gene: TRBV15
len: 15
d_gene: TRBD1
CDR3aa: CATSRTPGQGFEQYF
CDR3nt: TGTGCCACCAGCAGGACACCGGGACAGGGGTTCGAGCAGTACTTC

j_gene: TRBJ1-4
abundance: few
v_gene: TRBV3-1
len: 14
d_gene: .
CDR3aa: CASSQRSAEYKLFF
CDR3nt: TGTGCCAGCAGCCAAAGGTCGGCGGAGTATAAACTGTTTTTT

j_gene: TRBJ2-3
abundance: .
v_gene: TRBV29-1
len: 13
d_gene: .
CDR3aa: CSAGGPRTDTQYF
CDR3nt: TGCAGCGCCGGCGGCCCAAGGACAGATACGCAGTATTTT

j_gene: TRBJ1-5
abundance: .
v_gene: TRBV4-2
len: 16
d_gene: .
CDR3aa: CASSPGQSKVNQPQHF
CDR3nt: TGTGCCAGCAGCCCCGGACAGTCGAAGGTCAATCAGCCCCAGCATTTT

j_gene: TRBJ2-2
abundance: .
v_gene: TRBV7-3
len: 15
d_gene: TRBD2
CDR3aa: CASNPSGGNTGELFF
CDR3nt: TGTGCCAGCAACCCAAGCGGGGGGAACACCGGGGAGCTGTTTTTT

j_gene: TRBJ1-2
abundance: .
v_gene: TRBV7-9
len: 13
d_gene: TRBD1
CDR3aa: CASSYTGDWGYTF
CDR3nt: TGTGCCAGCAGCTACACAGGGGATTGGGGCTACACCTTC

j_gene: TRBJ2-7
abundance: .
v_gene: TRBV27
len: 13
d_gene: .
CDR3aa: CASSSGRAHEQYF
CDR3nt: TGTGCCAGCAGTTCCGGAAGGGCCCACGAGCAGTACTTC

j_gene: TRBJ2-5
abundance: many
v_gene: TRBV4-3
len: 13
d_gene: .
CDR3aa: CASSQEPRETQYF
CDR3nt: TGCGCCAGCAGCCAAGAACCCAGGGAGACCCAGTACTTC

j_gene: TRBJ2-4
abundance: few
v_gene: TRBV28
len: 15
d_gene: TRBD1
CDR3aa: CASTSTPGQKNIQYF
CDR3nt: TGTGCCAGCACCAGTACTCCGGGACAGAAAAACATTCAGTACTTC

j_gene: TRBJ2-1
abundance: .
v_gene: TRBV7-2
len: 14
d_gene: .
CDR3aa: CASSLGGRGYGQLF
CDR3nt: TGTGCCAGCAGCTTAGGGGGTCGGGGTTACGGGCAGCTCTTC

j_gene: TRBJ2-7
abundance: few
v_gene: TRBV28
len: 13
d_gene: TRBD1
CDR3aa: CASGPDRGYEQYF
CDR3nt: TGTGCCAGCGGCCCGGACAGGGGGTACGAGCAGTACTTC

j_gene: TRBJ2-5
abundance: .
v_gene: TRBV25-1
len: 12
d_gene: .
CDR3aa: CAGSPMTETQYF
CDR3nt: TGTGCCGGCAGCCCGATGACCGAGACCCAGTACTTC

j_gene: TRBJ2-3
abundance: many
v_gene: TRBV6-1
len: 13
d_gene: .
CDR3aa: CASTLVSTDTQYF
CDR3nt: TGTGCCAGCACCCTCGTAAGCACAGATACGCAGTATTTT

j_gene: TRBJ1-3
abundance: many
v_gene: TRBV6-1
len: 14
d_gene: .
CDR3aa: CASSEADGGDTIYF
CDR3nt: TGTGCCAGCAGTGAAGCAGACGGAGGGGACACCATATATTTT

j_gene: TRBJ2-7
abundance: .
v_gene: TRBV5-4
len: 14
d_gene: .
CDR3aa: CASRGGGEGYEQYF
CDR3nt: TGTGCCAGCAGGGGAGGGGGCGAAGGCTACGAGCAGTACTTC

j_gene: TRBJ2-7
abundance: .
v_gene: TRBV20-1
len: 15
d_gene: .
CDR3aa: CSARDLGVSSYEQYF
CDR3nt: TGCAGTGCTAGAGATCTCGGGGTTAGCTCCTACGAGCAGTACTTC

j_gene: TRBJ2-2
abundance: few
v_gene: TRBV6-2/TRBV6-3
len: 15
d_gene: .
CDR3aa: CASKRSGVTTGELFF
CDR3nt: TGTGCCAGCAAACGTTCAGGGGTGACCACCGGGGAGCTGTTTTTT

j_gene: TRBJ1-1
abundance: .
v_gene: TRBV20-1
len: 16
d_gene: TRBD1
CDR3aa: CSARPGQGARYTEAFF
CDR3nt: TGCAGTGCTAGACCGGGACAGGGGGCTCGGTACACTGAAGCTTTCTTT

j_gene: TRBJ2-7
abundance: many
v_gene: TRBV20-1
len: 13
d_gene: .
CDR3aa: CSALYDRDKEQYF
CDR3nt: TGCAGTGCTTTATACGATAGAGACAAGGAGCAGTACTTC

j_gene: TRBJ1-2
abundance: .
v_gene: TRBV4-3
len: 16
d_gene: TRBD1
CDR3aa: CASSQDPTGGLDGYTF
CDR3nt: TGCGCCAGCAGCCAAGACCCAACAGGGGGATTAGATGGCTACACCTTC

j_gene: TRBJ1-4
abundance: .
v_gene: TRBV3-1
len: 12
d_gene: .
CDR3aa: CASSQSNEKLFF
CDR3nt: TGTGCCAGCAGCCAATCTAATGAAAAACTGTTTTTT

j_gene: TRBJ2-5
abundance: many
v_gene: TRBV28
len: 13
d_gene: .
CDR3aa: CASSRTVQETQYF
CDR3nt: TGTGCCAGCAGCAGGACAGTTCAAGAGACCCAGTACTTC

j_gene: TRBJ2-5
abundance: once
v_gene: TRBV5-1
len: 12
d_gene: .
CDR3aa: CASTSEEGTQYF
CDR3nt: TGCGCCAGTACTTCCGAGGAAGGGACCCAGTACTTC

j_gene: TRBJ1-5
abundance: .
v_gene: TRBV19
len: 19
d_gene: TRBD1
CDR3aa: CASSIYSPRGAYSNQPQHF
CDR3nt: TGTGCCAGTAGTATATATTCCCCCAGGGGGGCTTATAGCAATCAGCCCCAGCATTTT

j_gene: TRBJ2-1
abundance: .
v_gene: TRBV15
len: 15
d_gene: TRBD2
CDR3aa: CATSRDPLAGKVQFF
CDR3nt: TGTGCCACCAGCAGAGATCCCCTAGCGGGAAAGGTGCAGTTCTTC

j_gene: TRBJ1-1
abundance: many
v_gene: TRBV20-1
len: 14
d_gene: TRBD1
CDR3aa: CSATRTGVNTEAFF
CDR3nt: TGCAGTGCTACAAGAACAGGGGTGAACACTGAAGCTTTCTTT

j_gene: TRBJ2-3
abundance: .
v_gene: TRBV4-1
len: 15
d_gene: TRBD1
CDR3aa: CASSKTGARTDTQYF
CDR3nt: TGCGCCAGCAGCAAGACAGGGGCCCGCACAGATACGCAGTATTTT

j_gene: TRBJ2-1
abundance: many
v_gene: TRBV27
len: 16
d_gene: TRBD2
CDR3aa: CASSPHPLAGRNEQFF
CDR3nt: TGTGCCAGCAGTCCCCACCCCCTAGCGGGAAGGAATGAGCAGTTCTTC

j_gene: TRBJ1-1
abundance: .
v_gene: TRBV6-8
len: 16
d_gene: .
CDR3aa: CASSYGGSRSSTEAFF
CDR3nt: TGTGCCAGCAGTTACGGTGGCTCCCGGTCTTCGACTGAAGCTTTCTTT

j_gene: TRBJ2-7
abundance: few
v_gene: TRBV12-5
len: 12
d_gene: .
CDR3aa: CASGSDGYEQYF
CDR3nt: TGTGCTAGTGGCTCGGACGGGTACGAGCAGTACTTC

j_gene: TRBJ2-1
abundance: .
v_gene: TRBV7-6
len: 14
d_gene: .
CDR3aa: CASSKGTVYNEQFF
CDR3nt: TGTGCTAGCAGCAAAGGTACCGTTTACAATGAGCAGTTCTTC

j_gene: TRBJ1-1
abundance: .
v_gene: TRBV19
len: 13
d_gene: TRBD1
CDR3aa: CASSPRGRLEAFF
CDR3nt: TGTGCCAGTAGTCCCAGGGGGCGGCTTGAAGCTTTCTTT